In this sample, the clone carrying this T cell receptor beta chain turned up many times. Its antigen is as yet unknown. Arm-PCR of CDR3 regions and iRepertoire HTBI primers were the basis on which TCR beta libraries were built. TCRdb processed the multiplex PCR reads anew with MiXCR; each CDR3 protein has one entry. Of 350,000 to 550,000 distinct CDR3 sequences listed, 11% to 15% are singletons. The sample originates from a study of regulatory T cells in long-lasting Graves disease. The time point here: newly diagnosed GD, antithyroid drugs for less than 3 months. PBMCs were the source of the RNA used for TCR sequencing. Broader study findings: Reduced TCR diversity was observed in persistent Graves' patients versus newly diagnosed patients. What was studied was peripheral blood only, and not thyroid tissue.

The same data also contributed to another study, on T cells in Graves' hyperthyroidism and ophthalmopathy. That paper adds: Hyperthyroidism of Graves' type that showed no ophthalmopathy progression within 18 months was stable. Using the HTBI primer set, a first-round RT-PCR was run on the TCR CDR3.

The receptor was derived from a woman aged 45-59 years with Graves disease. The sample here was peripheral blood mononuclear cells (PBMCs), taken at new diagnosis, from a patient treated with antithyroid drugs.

The CDR3 region has the DNA TGCAGCGTCCGAGGCACCGACAGTTATGGGACAGATACGCAGTATTTT. This codes for CSVRGTDSYGTDTQYF. The J gene is TRBJ2-3, the V gene TRBV29-1; tentatively, D is TRBD1 (5 bases). The CDR3 length is 16 residues. Germline values: CDR1 SQVTM, CDR2 ANQGSEA. Trimming cost V 6 bases and J 3 bases, with 22 bases left between them.